This section outlines one TCR beta chain sequence together with its context. This record comes from a study of response to subunit inactivated influenza vaccine. Germline trimming cut 0 bases from V and 1 base from J; bases unmatched to any gene: 2. The germline gives CDR1 SGHRS, CDR2 YFSETQ. This CDR3 has 16 amino acids. TCRdb re-analysed the RT-PCR reads in MiXCR, keeping a single row per CDR3 protein. The sample includes about 540,000 distinct CDR3 sequences, approximately 20% of them seen just once. A further study also used this sample, focusing on T cells expressing NK-cell markers. That publication notes: Beta-chain TCR cDNA was generated via 5'RACE template switching with UMIs.

This rearrangement joins TRBV5-1 to TRBJ2-3, with 10 bases fitting TRBD2. This TCR came from a man in his fifties who received an inactivated influenza vaccine. Sequencing used CD4+ T cells sorted from PBMCs, obtained roughly 12 days after vaccination. The CDR3: CASSLEGTSGTDTQYF. The DNA for the CDR3 is TGCGCCAGCAGCTTGGAGGGGACTAGCGGCACAGATACGCAGTATTTT.